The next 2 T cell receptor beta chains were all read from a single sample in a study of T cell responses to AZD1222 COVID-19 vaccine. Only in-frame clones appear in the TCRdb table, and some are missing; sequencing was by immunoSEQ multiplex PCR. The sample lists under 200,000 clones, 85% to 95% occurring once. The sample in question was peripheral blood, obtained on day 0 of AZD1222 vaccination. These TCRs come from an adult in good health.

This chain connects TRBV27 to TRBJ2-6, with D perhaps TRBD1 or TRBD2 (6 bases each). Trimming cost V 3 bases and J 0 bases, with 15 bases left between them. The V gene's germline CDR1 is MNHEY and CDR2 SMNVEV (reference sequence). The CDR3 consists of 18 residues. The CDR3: CASSFIRGPFSGANVLTF. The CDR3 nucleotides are TGTGCCAGCAGTTTTATCCGGGGGCCCTTCTCTGGGGCCAACGTCCTGACTTTC.

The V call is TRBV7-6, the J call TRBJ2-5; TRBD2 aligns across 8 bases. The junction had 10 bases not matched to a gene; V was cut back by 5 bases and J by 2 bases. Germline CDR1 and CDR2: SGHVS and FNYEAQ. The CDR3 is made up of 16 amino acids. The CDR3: CASSPPTSATQETQYF. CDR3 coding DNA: TGTGCCAGCAGCCCGCCGACTAGCGCAACTCAAGAGACCCAGTACTTC. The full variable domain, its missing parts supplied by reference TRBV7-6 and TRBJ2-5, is GAGVSQSPRYKVTKRGQDVALRCDPISGHVSLYWYRQALGQGPEFLTYFNYEAQQDKSGLPNDRFSAERPEGSISTLTIQRTEQRDSAMYRCASSPPTSATQETQYFGPGTRLLVL.